These T cell receptor beta chains were read from a single sample in a study of T-cell memory formation after mild COVID-19. Using its own MiXCR run on the 5' RACE reads, TCRdb lists one record per CDR3 protein. The sample has 80,000 to 95,000 distinct CDR3 sequences, roughly 25% seen once. The sample was PBMCs or a T cell subset sorted from them (not recorded which). The receptors come from a man between 18 and 29 years old who had mild COVID-19 (a few samples of this study predate the infection). Cell type and time point are not known. CDR3s include the opening cysteine and the closing phenylalanine or tryptophan. The order of the fields is D gene, J gene, V gene, clone size, CDR3 protein, CDR3 DNA. The D gene is left open where the match is weak. Clone size is given for some rows only: seen once, a few or many times, or a class if the clone is expanded.

.	TRBJ2-7	TRBV7-3	.	CASSPSGSSYEQYF	TGTGCCAGCAGCCCCTCTGGGAGCTCCTACGAGCAGTACTTC
TRBD1	TRBJ2-5	TRBV12-3/TRBV12-4	few	CASSWGTGGDQYF	TGTGCCAGCAGTTGGGGGACAGGGGGGGACCAGTACTTC
TRBD1	TRBJ2-5	TRBV15	.	CATSSAGTGYETQYF	TGTGCCACCAGCAGCGCCGGGACAGGGTATGAGACCCAGTACTTC
.	TRBJ2-7	TRBV5-6	few	CASSRESSYEQYF	TGTGCCAGCAGTCGCGAGTCCTCCTACGAGCAGTACTTC
.	TRBJ1-2	TRBV12-5	few	CASASGLRYGYTF	TGTGCTAGTGCCTCCGGTCTTCGCTATGGCTACACCTTC
TRBD1	TRBJ1-1	TRBV4-1	.	CASSQQGAFTEAFF	TGCGCCAGCAGCCAGCAGGGGGCTTTTACTGAAGCTTTCTTT
TRBD2	TRBJ2-5	TRBV2	many	CASSEVLAGAQETQYF	TGTGCCAGCAGTGAAGTTCTAGCGGGGGCCCAAGAGACCCAGTACTTC
.	TRBJ1-2	TRBV7-9	.	CASSLSDVERFLYGYTF	TGTGCCAGCAGCTTATCGGACGTTGAGAGGTTCCTGTATGGCTACACCTTC
TRBD1	TRBJ2-1	TRBV7-3	.	CASSPGTGTQGEQFF	TGTGCCAGCAGCCCTGGGACAGGGACCCAGGGTGAGCAGTTCTTC
.	TRBJ2-3	TRBV6-4	.	CASSDEGGAADTQYF	TGTGCCAGCAGTGACGAGGGGGGGGCCGCAGATACGCAGTATTTT